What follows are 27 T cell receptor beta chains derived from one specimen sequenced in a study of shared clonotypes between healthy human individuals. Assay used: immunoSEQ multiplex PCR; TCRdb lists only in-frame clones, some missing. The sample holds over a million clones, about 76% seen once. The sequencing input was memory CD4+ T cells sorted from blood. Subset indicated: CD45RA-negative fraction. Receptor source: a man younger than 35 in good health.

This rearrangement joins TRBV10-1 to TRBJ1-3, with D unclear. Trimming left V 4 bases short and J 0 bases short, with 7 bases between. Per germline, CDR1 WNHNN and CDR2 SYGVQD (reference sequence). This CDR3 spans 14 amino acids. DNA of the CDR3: TGCGCCAGCAGTGTTGCCAGCTCTGGAAACACCATATATTTT. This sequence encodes CASSVASSGNTIYF.

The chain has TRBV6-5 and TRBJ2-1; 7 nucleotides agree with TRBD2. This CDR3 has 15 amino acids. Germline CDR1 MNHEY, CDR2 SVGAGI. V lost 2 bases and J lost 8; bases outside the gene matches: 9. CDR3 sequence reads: CASSYGAGRGDEQFF. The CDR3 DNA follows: TGTGCCAGCAGTTACGGAGCGGGGAGGGGTGATGAGCAGTTCTTC.

CDR3 in DNA: TGTGCCAGCAGTGCAATGTCTAGCGGGTACCAAGAGACCCAGTACTTC. It translates to CASSAMSSGYQETQYF. The rearrangement links TRBV2 to TRBJ2-5; the match to TRBD2 covers 8 bases. The CDR3 has 16 residues. V trimming: 4 bases; J trimming: 0 bases; junction bases outside the gene matches: 7. The germline gives CDR1 SNHLY, CDR2 FYNNEI.

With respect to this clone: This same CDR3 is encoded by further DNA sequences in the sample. The CDR3 sequence is CASSESGETQYF. CDR3 in DNA: TGTGCCAGCAGTGAGTCAGGAGAGACCCAGTACTTC. The gene calls are TRBV2 and TRBJ2-5; D not resolved. Trimming cost V 3 bases and J 4 bases, with 6 bases left between them. The germline gives CDR1 SNHLY, CDR2 FYNNEI. This CDR3 has 12 residues.

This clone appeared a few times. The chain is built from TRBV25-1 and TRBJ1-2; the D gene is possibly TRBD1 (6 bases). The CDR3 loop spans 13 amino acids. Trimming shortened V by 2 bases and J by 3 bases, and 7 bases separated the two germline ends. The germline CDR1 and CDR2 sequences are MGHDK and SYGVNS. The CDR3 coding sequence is TGTGCCAGCAGTGAAGCAGGGGACTATGGCTACACCTTC. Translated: CASSEAGDYGYTF.

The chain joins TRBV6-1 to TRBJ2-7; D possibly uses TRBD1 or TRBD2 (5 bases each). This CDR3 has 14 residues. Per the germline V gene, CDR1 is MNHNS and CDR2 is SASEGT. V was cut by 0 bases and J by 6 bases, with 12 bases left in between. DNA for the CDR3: TGTGCCAGCAGTGAAGCGGTCGGGGCCGGCGAGCAGTACTTC. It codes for CASSEAVGAGEQYF.

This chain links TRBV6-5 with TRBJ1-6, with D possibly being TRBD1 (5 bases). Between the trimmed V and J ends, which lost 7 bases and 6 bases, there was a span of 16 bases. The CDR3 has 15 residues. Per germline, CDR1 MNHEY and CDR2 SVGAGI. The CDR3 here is CASTLWEGINSPLHF. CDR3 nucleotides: TGTGCCAGCACCCTCTGGGAGGGGATTAATTCACCCCTCCACTTT.

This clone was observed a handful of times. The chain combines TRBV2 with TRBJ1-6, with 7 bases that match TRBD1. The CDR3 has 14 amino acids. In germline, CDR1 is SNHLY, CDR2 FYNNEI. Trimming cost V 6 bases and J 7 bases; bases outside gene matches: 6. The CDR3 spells CASSYRGVNSPLHF. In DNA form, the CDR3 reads TGTGCCAGCAGCTACAGGGGTGTCAATTCACCCCTCCACTTT.

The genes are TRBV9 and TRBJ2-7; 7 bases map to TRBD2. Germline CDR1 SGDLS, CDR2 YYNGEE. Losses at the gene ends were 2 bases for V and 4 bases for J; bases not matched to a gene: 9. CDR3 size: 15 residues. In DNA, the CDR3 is TGTGCCAGCAGCGTTCGAGCGGGGACCCAATACGAGCAGTACTTC. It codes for CASSVRAGTQYEQYF.

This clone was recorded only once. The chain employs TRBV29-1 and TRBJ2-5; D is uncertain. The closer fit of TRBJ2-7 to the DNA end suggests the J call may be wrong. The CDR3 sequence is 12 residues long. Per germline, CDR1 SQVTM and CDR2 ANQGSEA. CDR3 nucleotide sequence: TGCAGCGTTGTAAGTGTCAACTACGAGCAGTACTTC. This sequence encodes CSVVSVNYEQYF.

As DNA, the CDR3 is TGTGCCAGCAGCCAAGGGACTAGCGGGGGATTTGAGCAGTTCTTC. Protein: CASSQGTSGGFEQFF. The genes are TRBV14 and TRBJ2-1; 13 bases map to TRBD2. The CDR3 contains 15 residues. The V gene end was trimmed by 1 base and the J gene end by 9 bases; junction bases not matched to a gene: 3. Germline V gene data show CDR1 as SGHDN and CDR2 as FVKESK.

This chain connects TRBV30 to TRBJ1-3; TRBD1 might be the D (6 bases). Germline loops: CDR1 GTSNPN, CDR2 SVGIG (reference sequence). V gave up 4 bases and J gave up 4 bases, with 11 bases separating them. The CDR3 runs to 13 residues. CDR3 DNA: TGTGCCTGGACGGCAGGGGCAGGAAACACCATATATTTT. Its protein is CAWTAGAGNTIYF.

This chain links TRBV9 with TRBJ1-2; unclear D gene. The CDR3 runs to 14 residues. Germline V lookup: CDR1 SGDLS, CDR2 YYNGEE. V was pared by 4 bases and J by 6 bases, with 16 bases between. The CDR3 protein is CASSPEEPGHGYTF. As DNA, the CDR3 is TGTGCCAGCAGCCCCGAAGAGCCCGGGCATGGCTACACCTTC.

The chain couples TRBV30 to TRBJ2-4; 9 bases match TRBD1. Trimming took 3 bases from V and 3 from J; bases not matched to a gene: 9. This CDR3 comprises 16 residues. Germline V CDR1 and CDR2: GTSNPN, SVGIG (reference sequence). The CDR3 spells CAWSPDRGRVKNIQYF. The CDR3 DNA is TGTGCCTGGAGCCCCGACAGGGGGAGGGTCAAAAACATTCAGTACTTC.

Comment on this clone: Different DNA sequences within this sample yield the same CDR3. The CDR3 coding sequence is TGTGCCAGCAGCTTGAGCGGCCGCCAAGAGACCCAGTACTTC. It specifies CASSLSGRQETQYF. The rearrangement links TRBV5-4 to TRBJ2-5; TRBD2 might be the D (5 bases). The CDR3 extends over 14 amino acids. Germline V gene data show CDR1 as SGHNT and CDR2 as YYREEE (reference sequence). Trimming cost V 1 base and J 1 base, with 8 bases left between them.

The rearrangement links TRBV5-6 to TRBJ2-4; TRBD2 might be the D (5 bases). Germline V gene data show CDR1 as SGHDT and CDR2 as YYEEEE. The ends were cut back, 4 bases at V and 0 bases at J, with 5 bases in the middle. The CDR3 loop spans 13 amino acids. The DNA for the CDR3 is TGTGCCAGCAGCGAGGGAGCCAAAAACATTCAGTACTTC. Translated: CASSEGAKNIQYF.

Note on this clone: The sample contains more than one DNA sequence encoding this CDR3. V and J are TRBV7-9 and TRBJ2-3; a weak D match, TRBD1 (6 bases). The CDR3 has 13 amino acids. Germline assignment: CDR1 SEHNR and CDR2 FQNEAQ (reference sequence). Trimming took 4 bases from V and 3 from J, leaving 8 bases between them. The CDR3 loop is CASSSQGTDTQYF. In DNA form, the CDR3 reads TGTGCCAGCAGCTCGCAGGGGACAGATACGCAGTATTTT. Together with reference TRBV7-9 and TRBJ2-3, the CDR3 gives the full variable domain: DTGVSQNPRHKITKRGQNVTFRCDPISEHNRLYWYRQTLGQGPEFLTYFQNEAQLEKSRLLSDRFSAERPKGSFSTLEIQRTEQGDSAMYLCASSSQGTDTQYFGPGTRLTVL.

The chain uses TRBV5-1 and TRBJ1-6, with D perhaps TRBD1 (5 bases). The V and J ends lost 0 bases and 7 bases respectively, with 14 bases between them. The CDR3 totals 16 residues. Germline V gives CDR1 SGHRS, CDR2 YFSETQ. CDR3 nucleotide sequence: TGCGCCAGCAGCTTGGATGTTGGGGGGAACAATTCACCCCTCCACTTT. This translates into CASSLDVGGNNSPLHF. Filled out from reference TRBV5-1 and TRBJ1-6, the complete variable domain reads KAGVTQTPRYLIKTRGQQVTLSCSPISGHRSVSWYQQTPGQGLQFLFEYFSETQRNKGNFPGRFSGRQFSNSRSEMNVSTLELGDSALYLCASSLDVGGNNSPLHFGNGTRLTVT.

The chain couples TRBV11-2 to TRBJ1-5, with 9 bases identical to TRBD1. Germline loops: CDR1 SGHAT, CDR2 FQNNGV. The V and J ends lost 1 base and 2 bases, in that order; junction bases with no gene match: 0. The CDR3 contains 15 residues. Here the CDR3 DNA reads TGTGCCAGCAGCTTAGGGACAGGGGGCAATCAGCCCCAGCATTTT. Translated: CASSLGTGGNQPQHF. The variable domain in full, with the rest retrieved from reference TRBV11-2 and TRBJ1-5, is EAGVAQSPRYKIIEKRQSVAFWCNPISGHATLYWYQQILGQGPKLLIQFQNNGVVDDSQLPKDRFSAERLKGVDSTLKIQPAKLEDSAVYLCASSLGTGGNQPQHFGDGTRLSIL.

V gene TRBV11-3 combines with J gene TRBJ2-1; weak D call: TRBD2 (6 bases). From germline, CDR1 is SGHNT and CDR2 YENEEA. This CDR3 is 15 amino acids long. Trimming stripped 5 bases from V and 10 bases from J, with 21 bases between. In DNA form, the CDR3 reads TGTGCCAGCAGCCCTACCGGGACTCTAGGCCGGGAGCAGTTCTTC. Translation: CASSPTGTLGREQFF.

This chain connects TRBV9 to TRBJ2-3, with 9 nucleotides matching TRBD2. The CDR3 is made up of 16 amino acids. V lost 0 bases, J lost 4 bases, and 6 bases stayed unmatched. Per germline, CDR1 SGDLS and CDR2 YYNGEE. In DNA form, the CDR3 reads TGTGCCAGCAGCGTAGGAATGCGGGGGGGCGCAGATACGCAGTATTTT. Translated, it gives CASSVGMRGGADTQYF.

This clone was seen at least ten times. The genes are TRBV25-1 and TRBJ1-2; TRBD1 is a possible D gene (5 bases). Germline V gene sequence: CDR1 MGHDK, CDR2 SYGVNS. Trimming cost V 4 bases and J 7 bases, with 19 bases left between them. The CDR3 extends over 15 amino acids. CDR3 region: CASSGWTGPVGGYTF. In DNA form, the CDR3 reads TGTGCCAGCAGTGGATGGACGGGACCGGTGGGTGGCTACACCTTC.

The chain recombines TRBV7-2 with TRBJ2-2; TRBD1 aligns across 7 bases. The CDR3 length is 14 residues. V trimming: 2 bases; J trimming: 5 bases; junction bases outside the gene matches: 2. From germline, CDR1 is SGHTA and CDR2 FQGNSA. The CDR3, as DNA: TGTGCCAGCAGCTTATCGGGACAGACCGGGGAGCTGTTTTTT. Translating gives CASSLSGQTGELFF.

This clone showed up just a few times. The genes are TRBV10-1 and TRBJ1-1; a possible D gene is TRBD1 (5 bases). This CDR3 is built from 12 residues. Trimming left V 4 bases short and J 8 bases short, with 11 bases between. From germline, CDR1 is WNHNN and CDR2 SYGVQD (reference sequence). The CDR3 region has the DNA TGCGCCAGCAGTGGGGGGAATTGGGAAGCTTTCTTT. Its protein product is CASSGGNWEAFF.

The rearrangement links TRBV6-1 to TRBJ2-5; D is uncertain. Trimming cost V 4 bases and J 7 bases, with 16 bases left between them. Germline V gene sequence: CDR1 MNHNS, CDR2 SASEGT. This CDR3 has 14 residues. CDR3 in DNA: TGTGCCAGCAGTGTCGGGTCCAGTTTGAGGACCCAGTACTTC. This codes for CASSVGSSLRTQYF.

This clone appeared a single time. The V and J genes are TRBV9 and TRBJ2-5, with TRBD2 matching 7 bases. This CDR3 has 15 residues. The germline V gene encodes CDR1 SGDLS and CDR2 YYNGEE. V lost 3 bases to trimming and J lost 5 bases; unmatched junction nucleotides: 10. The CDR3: CASSARTSPYETQYF. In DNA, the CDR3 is TGTGCCAGCAGCGCCCGGACTAGTCCGTACGAGACCCAGTACTTC.

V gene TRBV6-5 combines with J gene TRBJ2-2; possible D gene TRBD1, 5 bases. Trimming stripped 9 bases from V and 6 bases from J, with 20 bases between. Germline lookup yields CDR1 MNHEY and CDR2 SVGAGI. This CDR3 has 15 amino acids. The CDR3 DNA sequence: TGTGCCAGTACCGTGGGCCTACCCAGGGCCGGGGAGCTGTTTTTT. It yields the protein CASTVGLPRAGELFF.